Below, 8 T cell receptor beta chains from the same sample are listed, as sequenced in a study of blood T cell repertoires in COVID-19. Sequenced by immunoSEQ multiplex PCR; TCRdb stores in-frame clones only, minus some. The sample includes some 300,000 clones, approximately 86% of them seen just once. Sequencing was carried out using peripheral blood. The receptor source for this set is a man in his sixties or seventies with acute or convalescent COVID-19.

V is TRBV24-1 and J is TRBJ2-2; the match to TRBD2 covers 7 bases. Germline CDR1 and CDR2: KGHDR and SFDVKD. The CDR3 is made up of 15 amino acids. V dropped 3 bases and J dropped 3; count of bases not matched to a gene: 3. For the CDR3, the DNA is TGTGCCACCAGTGATAGTGGACTAGACACCGGGGAGCTGTTTTTT. As protein: CATSDSGLDTGELFF.

This clone has a single count. This rearrangement joins TRBV7-9 to TRBJ2-3; 7 nucleotides align to TRBD2. The CDR3 sequence is 16 residues long. Trimming took 5 bases from V and 0 from J; bases not matched to a gene: 8. Germline lookup yields CDR1 SEHNR and CDR2 FQNEAQ (reference sequence). The CDR3 reads CASSGGVDRSTDTQYF. Written as DNA, the CDR3 is TGTGCCAGCAGCGGGGGGGTAGACCGTAGCACAGATACGCAGTATTTT.

The rearrangement uses TRBV5-6 and TRBJ2-3; weak D call: TRBD2 (7 bases). CDR3 length equals 13 residues. V was trimmed by 0 bases and J by 10 bases, leaving 12 bases between them. The germline CDR1 and CDR2 sequences are SGHDT and YYEEEE. Here the CDR3 reads CASSLGGGGAQYF. CDR3 nucleotide sequence: TGTGCCAGCAGCTTGGGAGGGGGAGGGGCGCAGTATTTT.

A single count supports this clone. This sequence joins TRBV28 and TRBJ1-6; tentative D call: TRBD1 (6 bases). Per the germline V gene, CDR1 is MDHEN and CDR2 is SYDVKM. The CDR3 has 14 residues. V was cut by 2 bases and J by 6 bases, with 8 bases left in between. This chain's CDR3 is CASSLRGSNSPLHF. In nucleotides, the CDR3 is TGTGCCAGCAGTTTAAGGGGGTCTAATTCACCCCTCCACTTT.

The J gene is TRBJ2-2, the V gene TRBV24-1; 7 positions match TRBD1. CDR3 size: 17 residues. Germline loops: CDR1 KGHDR, CDR2 SFDVKD. J gave up 1 base and V 5 bases, and 9 bases lay outside the gene matches. This chain's CDR3 is CATSVSFRDRNTGELFF. The CDR3 coding sequence is TGTGCCACCAGTGTATCCTTCCGGGACAGGAACACCGGGGAGCTGTTTTTT.

This chain joins TRBV6-5 and TRBJ2-5; tentatively, D is TRBD2 (5 bases). Germline CDR1 and CDR2: MNHEY and SVGAGI. The V and J ends lost 6 bases and 5 bases respectively, with 16 bases between them. The CDR3 runs 14 residues. In DNA, the CDR3 is TGTGCCAGCAGCCTCCGACCTAGCCTGGAGACCCAGTACTTC. Translating gives CASSLRPSLETQYF.

V and J are TRBV27 and TRBJ1-5; 8 bases fit TRBD1. The V segment lost 4 bases and the J segment 4 bases; nucleotides outside the gene matches: 12. In germline, CDR1 is MNHEY, CDR2 SMNVEV (reference sequence). CDR3 length: 17 amino acids. For the CDR3, the DNA is TGTGCCAGCAGTTGGAGATCGACAGGGGCAGGAAATCAGCCCCAGCATTTT. It is translated as CASSWRSTGAGNQPQHF.

This sequence joins TRBV19 and TRBJ1-2; D might be TRBD1 (5 bases). This CDR3 contains 13 residues. Trimming took 5 bases from V and 8 from J, leaving 15 bases between them. Germline V lookup: CDR1 LNHDA, CDR2 SQIVND (reference sequence). Here the CDR3 reads CASSPSRQSGYTF. CDR3 DNA: TGTGCCAGTAGTCCAAGCCGACAGTCCGGCTACACCTTC.